Listed here are 29 T cell receptor beta chains from one sample, sequenced in a study of T cell changes during pregnancy in multiple sclerosis. The protocol was immunoSEQ multiplex PCR, while the TCRdb copy is restricted to in-frame clones and leaves out a portion. Of tens of thousands of clones in the sample, 75% to 95% were seen once. This specimen consisted of peripheral blood, obtained in the third trimester of pregnancy. The receptors come from a female donor with multiple sclerosis, enrolled in a pregnancy study.

The sample holds one count of this clone. The chain couples TRBV2 to TRBJ2-1; 8 bases are a match to TRBD2. Germline trimming cut 5 bases from V and 4 bases from J; bases unmatched to any gene: 4. The CDR3 extends over 14 amino acids. Germline V gene lookup returns CDR1 SNHLY and CDR2 FYNNEI. CDR3 sequence reads: CASSIIAGYNEQFF. The CDR3 DNA follows: TGTGCCAGCAGTATTATAGCGGGATACAATGAGCAGTTCTTC.

V usage is TRBV5-6 and J usage is TRBJ2-5; the D is unclear. This CDR3 is built from 15 residues. The V end was cut by 0 bases, the J end by 2 bases, with 11 bases between. The germline CDR1 and CDR2 sequences are SGHDT and YYEEEE. The CDR3 region has the DNA TGTGCCAGCAGCTTGGGGGCAGGTAGTCAAGAGACCCAGTACTTC. Its protein is CASSLGAGSQETQYF.

V is TRBV7-2 and J is TRBJ2-5; TRBD2 matches 7 bases. The germline gives CDR1 SGHTA, CDR2 FQGNSA. V was clipped by 4 bases and J by 5 bases; unmatched bases: 13. The CDR3 is 16 residues long. The CDR3 DNA follows: TGTGCCAGCAGCTACCCTCTGGCCCTGGGGGGGGAGACCCAGTACTTC. The encoded protein is CASSYPLALGGETQYF.

This clone was detected only a few times. The CDR3 sequence is CASSDSRGGTDTQYF. The CDR3, as DNA: TGTGCCAGCAGTGACTCGCGGGGGGGCACAGATACGCAGTATTTT. This chain joins TRBV6-4 and TRBJ2-3; TRBD2 matches at 8 bases. With 0 bases clipped from V and 1 base from J, the junction kept 0 bases outside the gene matches. Germline lookup yields CDR1 MRHNA and CDR2 SNTAGT. The CDR3 is 15 amino acids.

This chain uses TRBV18 with TRBJ2-1, with TRBD1 matching over 9 bases. The CDR3 is made up of 15 amino acids. Germline lookup yields CDR1 KGHSH and CDR2 LQKENI. The V and J ends lost 3 bases and 8 bases, in that order; junction bases with no gene match: 8. CDR3 loop: CASSPHRGPQDEQFF. The CDR3 DNA reads TGTGCCAGCTCACCCCACAGGGGGCCTCAGGATGAGCAGTTCTTC.

This clone appeared once. The chain combines TRBV6-5 with TRBJ1-2; 8 bases map to TRBD1. From germline, CDR1 is MNHEY and CDR2 SVGAGI. The CDR3 contains 15 residues. V dropped 4 bases and J dropped 6; count of bases not matched to a gene: 10. The CDR3 reads CASSWTGRGGNGYTF. CDR3 nucleotide sequence: TGTGCCAGCAGTTGGACAGGGAGAGGGGGGAATGGCTACACCTTC.

V is TRBV18 and J is TRBJ2-5, with 9 bases that match TRBD2. Unmatched junction bases numbered 3, after V lost 4 bases and J lost 3 bases. The CDR3 contains 14 residues. CDR1 and CDR2 (germline): KGHSH, LQKENI. CDR3 loop: CASSRQRGEETQYF. CDR3 nucleotide sequence: TGTGCCAGCTCACGCCAGCGGGGGGAAGAGACCCAGTACTTC.

The chain carries TRBV9 and TRBJ1-2; 12 nucleotides match TRBD1. Unmatched junction bases numbered 9, after V lost 6 bases and J lost 12 bases. Germline CDR1 reads SGDLS; CDR2 reads YYNGEE. CDR3 length: 13 residues. CDR3 residues: CASNKGTGGKNTF. CDR3 nucleotide sequence: TGTGCCAGCAACAAAGGGACAGGGGGCAAGAACACCTTC.

This chain uses TRBV2 with TRBJ2-3, with a tentative D call TRBD2 (6 bases). The CDR3 consists of 17 residues. V lost 4 bases, J lost 0 bases, and 17 bases lay in between. Germline CDR1 and CDR2: SNHLY and FYNNEI. CDR3 nucleotides: TGTGCCAGCAGTGTCCAGTTGGCGGGGACTAGCACAGATACGCAGTATTTT. Its protein product is CASSVQLAGTSTDTQYF.

This clone was observed a single time. The V call is TRBV5-1, the J call TRBJ2-6; unclear D gene. V lost 0 bases to trimming and J lost 0 bases, with 7 bases between them. CDR1 SGHRS and CDR2 YFSETQ come from the germline V gene. This CDR3 has 16 residues. CDR3 in amino acids: CASSLGGSSGANVLTF. As DNA, the CDR3 is TGCGCCAGCAGCTTGGGAGGCAGCTCTGGGGCCAACGTCCTGACTTTC.

V usage is TRBV30 and J usage is TRBJ2-5, with no clear D. Germline CDR1 GTSNPN, CDR2 SVGIG (reference sequence). Trimming pared 5 bases from V and 4 bases from J, leaving 11 bases between. This CDR3 has 12 amino acids. CDR3 in amino acids: CAWGSFPETQYF. The DNA of the CDR3 is TGTGCCTGGGGCTCGTTCCCAGAGACCCAGTACTTC.

V and J are TRBV19 and TRBJ1-1; D gene unclear. The CDR3 totals 11 residues. Trimming cost V 3 bases and J 11 bases, with 10 bases left between them. Germline CDR1 reads LNHDA; CDR2 reads SQIVND (reference sequence). The CDR3 loop reads CASSILGRAFF. Written as DNA, the CDR3 is TGTGCCAGTAGTATTTTAGGGAGGGCTTTCTTT.

The table lists this clone with a count of one. The V and J genes are TRBV2 and TRBJ1-2; maybe TRBD1 (6 bases). This CDR3 is 13 amino acids long. Germline V gene sequence: CDR1 SNHLY, CDR2 FYNNEI. The V end was cut by 3 bases, the J end by 3 bases, with 8 bases between. This CDR3 reads CASSDAGDYGYTF. The CDR3 DNA reads TGTGCCAGCAGTGATGCAGGGGACTATGGCTACACCTTC.

The CDR3 loop reads CASSGTGGDQPQHF. CDR3 sequence (DNA): TGTGCCAGCAGTGGGACAGGGGGAGATCAGCCCCAGCATTTT. This chain connects TRBV2 to TRBJ1-5; TRBD1 agrees at 10 bases. Germline CDR1 and CDR2: SNHLY and FYNNEI. V shed 4 bases, J shed 5 bases, and the junction held 2 bases outside the gene matches. This CDR3 region has 14 residues.

The V call is TRBV9, the J call TRBJ2-5; 9 bases map to TRBD2. The CDR3 is made up of 15 amino acids. Germline loops: CDR1 SGDLS, CDR2 YYNGEE. V shed 3 bases, J shed 7 bases, and the junction held 10 bases outside the gene matches. The CDR3 DNA sequence: TGTGCCAGCAGCGCGGAAGCGGGACTAGCCGGGACCCAGTACTTC. Its protein is CASSAEAGLAGTQYF.

The chain employs TRBV25-1 and TRBJ2-7; 10 bases line up with TRBD2. This CDR3 has 16 amino acids. The ends lost 4 bases at V and 4 bases at J; junction bases unmatched: 10. The germline V gene has CDR1 MGHDK and CDR2 SYGVNS. Here the CDR3 DNA reads TGTGCCAGCAGTGTGAGACTAGCGGGTCTTTCTTACGAGCAGTACTTC. Protein: CASSVRLAGLSYEQYF.

The rearrangement uses TRBV6-5 and TRBJ1-1; D is ambiguous. V was trimmed by 4 bases and J by 0 bases, leaving 12 bases between them. The CDR3 has 15 residues. CDR1 is MNHEY and CDR2 is SVGAGI in the germline V gene. The CDR3 bases are TGTGCCAGCAGTTCTGCTATCCTTATGAACACTGAAGCTTTCTTT. This sequence encodes CASSSAILMNTEAFF.

The V and J genes are TRBV5-4 and TRBJ2-1, with 8 bases matching TRBD2. The germline gives CDR1 SGHNT, CDR2 YYREEE (reference sequence). This CDR3 has 15 amino acids. The J segment lost 2 bases and the V segment lost 5 bases, leaving 6 bases of the junction unmatched. The CDR3 bases are TGTGCCAGCAGGCGCACTAGCGGAACCTACAATGAGCAGTTCTTC. Translated, it gives CASRRTSGTYNEQFF.

The CDR3, as DNA: TGCGCCAGCAGCTTGGAACAGTTGAACACTGAAGCTTTCTTT. Its translation is CASSLEQLNTEAFF. V is TRBV5-1 and J is TRBJ1-1; D unclear. The V gene lost 0 bases and the J gene lost 0 bases, with 6 bases spanning the gap. The CDR3 is 14 residues long. In germline, CDR1 is SGHRS, CDR2 YFSETQ.

Here the CDR3 reads CASMSPTGRSNYGYTF. The DNA for the CDR3 is TGTGCCAGTATGAGTCCTACAGGGAGATCTAACTATGGCTACACCTTC. The chain couples TRBV19 to TRBJ1-2, with D tentatively TRBD1 (6 bases). Germline V lookup: CDR1 LNHDA, CDR2 SQIVND (reference sequence). The CDR3 contains 16 residues. V lost 7 bases and J 0 bases, leaving 18 bases between the germline ends.

This chain links TRBV5-1 with TRBJ1-5; D is perhaps TRBD1 (5 bases). The germline V gene has CDR1 SGHRS and CDR2 YFSETQ. V was trimmed by 0 bases and J by 6 bases, leaving 16 bases between them. The CDR3 length is 16 residues. This chain's CDR3 is CASSLAGGVPGQPQHF. Here the CDR3 DNA reads TGCGCCAGCAGCTTGGCCGGGGGGGTCCCGGGTCAGCCCCAGCATTTT.

This sequence joins TRBV2 and TRBJ1-6, with D hard to call. The germline gives CDR1 SNHLY, CDR2 FYNNEI. The CDR3 runs to 14 residues. Trimming took 4 bases from V and 3 from J, leaving 7 bases between them. The DNA of the CDR3 is TGTGCCAGCAGTGCCGGGGTCTATAATTCACCCCTCCACTTT. Protein sequence: CASSAGVYNSPLHF.

This chain uses TRBV2 with TRBJ1-1, with D possibly matching TRBD1 (5 bases). V lost 3 bases and J lost 2, with 7 bases in between. The CDR3 has 13 amino acids. The V gene's germline CDR1 is SNHLY and CDR2 FYNNEI. CDR3: CASSDQGNTEAFF. The CDR3 DNA reads as TGTGCCAGCAGTGATCAGGGAAACACTGAAGCTTTCTTT.

V and J are TRBV7-3 and TRBJ2-1, with D perhaps TRBD2 (5 bases). V dropped 3 bases and J dropped 5 bases, with 8 bases sitting between them. This CDR3 comprises 13 residues. Germline V gene sequence: CDR1 SGHTA, CDR2 FQGTGA. The CDR3 is CASSLQTNNEQFF. DNA of the CDR3: TGTGCCAGCAGCTTGCAGACTAACAATGAGCAGTTCTTC.

V usage is TRBV19 and J usage is TRBJ2-2; D ambiguous. Trimming removed 3 bases at V and 0 bases at J, with 14 bases between. Germline CDR1 and CDR2: LNHDA and SQIVND (reference sequence). This CDR3 is 17 amino acids long. The CDR3 DNA sequence: TGTGCCAGTAGTATGTTGTCCCAAAATGCGAACACCGGGGAGCTGTTTTTT. Its protein product is CASSMLSQNANTGELFF.

The V gene is TRBV30, the J gene TRBJ1-4; 7 nucleotides agree with TRBD1. Germline V gene lookup returns CDR1 GTSNPN and CDR2 SVGIG (reference sequence). This CDR3 comprises 15 residues. With V trimmed by 4 bases and J by 2 bases, 7 bases remained unmatched. The CDR3 DNA follows: TGTGCCTGGAACCGGGACAGCGGGACTAATGAAAAACTGTTTTTT. Translated: CAWNRDSGTNEKLFF.

The gene calls are TRBV29-1 and TRBJ2-5; possibly TRBD1 for D (5 bases). Trimming pared 4 bases from V and 0 bases from J, leaving 6 bases between. The CDR3 has 12 amino acids. Germline V lookup: CDR1 SQVTM, CDR2 ANQGSEA. The CDR3 region has the DNA TGCAGCGTTGCGGACAACCAAGAGACCCAGTACTTC. Translation: CSVADNQETQYF.

The chain combines TRBV5-8 with TRBJ2-3, with D possibly being TRBD1 (5 bases). The CDR3 contains 16 residues. From germline, CDR1 is SGHTS and CDR2 YDEGEE. V shed 0 bases and J shed 6 bases, with 17 bases lying between them. The CDR3 DNA reads TGTGCCAGCAGCTTGGAGGTGCTGGGGCTTTGGGATACGCAGTATTTT. It encodes CASSLEVLGLWDTQYF.

The gene calls are TRBV10-1 and TRBJ2-5; D might be TRBD2 (6 bases). The CDR3 runs 12 residues. Looked up from germline, CDR1 is WNHNN and CDR2 is SYGVQD (reference sequence). V was clipped by 6 bases and J by 1 base, with 6 bases between them. CDR3 DNA sequence: TGCGCCAGCAGCGGGAGCCAAGAGACCCAGTACTTC. Protein product: CASSGSQETQYF.